A single sample gave rise to the 8 T cell receptor beta chains below, sequenced in a study of blood T cells in healthy people across ages. Using a J-beta primer mix together with a sample-barcoded 5' primer, a second PCR was run for 7 to 11 cycles. One entry per CDR3 protein, called by TCRdb with MiXCR from the 5' RACE reads. The data show approximately 1.5 million distinct CDR3 sequences, 35% to 45% seen once. The material sequenced was blood. These receptors originate from a woman aged 18-29 years in good health.

The gene calls are TRBV3-1 and TRBJ1-1, with a tentative D call TRBD1 (5 bases). The length of the CDR3 is 15 residues. Germline V gives CDR1 LGHDT, CDR2 YNNKEL (reference sequence). V lost 8 bases to trimming and J lost 4 bases, with 20 bases between them. CDR3 protein: CASLDQVGGGTEAFF. CDR3 nucleotide sequence: TGTGCCAGCCTAGATCAGGTGGGGGGGGGCACTGAAGCTTTCTTT.

The chain is built from TRBV27 and TRBJ2-7, with a tentative D call TRBD1 (5 bases). The J call may not be correct, given that the DNA end is closer to TRBJ2-5. CDR3 length equals 14 residues. The germline V gene has CDR1 MNHEY and CDR2 SMNVEV (reference sequence). In DNA, the CDR3 is TGTGCCAGCAGTTTTGGGGCGTTGGATGAGACCCAGTACTTC. Translating it yields CASSFGALDETQYF.

Regarding this clonotype: A much larger clone is a single base away; this may be a read error. The chain is built from TRBV12-3 or TRBV12-4 and TRBJ1-2; 10 nucleotides align to TRBD1. The CDR3 spans 14 residues. In nucleotides, the CDR3 is TGTACCAGCAGTTTGACAGGGGGCCACTATGGCTACACCTTC. It is translated as CTSSLTGGHYGYTF.

The rearrangement links TRBV5-1 to TRBJ1-5; no firm D call. Germline CDR1 SGHRS, CDR2 YFSETQ. Trimming took off 4 bases at V and 6 bases at J, with 14 bases between the two ends. The CDR3 has 14 residues. The CDR3 DNA reads TGCGCCAGCAGCGTGGATGCGGGAACTCAGCCCCAGCATTTT. Encoded protein: CASSVDAGTQPQHF.

This clonotype was seen at least ten times. The chain uses TRBV12-3 or TRBV12-4 and TRBJ1-4; D is unclear. The CDR3 spans 11 residues. The germline V and J ends were trimmed by 6 bases and 1 base, with 0 bases remaining between them. Here the CDR3 reads CASRTNEKLFF. CDR3 in DNA: TGTGCCAGCAGAACTAATGAAAAACTGTTTTTT.

This rearrangement joins TRBV10-3 to TRBJ2-3; D is possibly TRBD2 (6 bases). With 0 bases removed from V and 4 bases from J, the gap between germline ends came to 11 bases. The CDR3 has 15 residues. CDR1 is ENHRY and CDR2 is SYGVKD in the germline V gene. Here the CDR3 reads CAISESQGGADTQYF. The CDR3 DNA sequence: TGTGCCATCAGTGAGTCGCAGGGAGGCGCAGATACGCAGTATTTT.

This clonotype was detected only a few times. A junction boundary mismatches the germline segment, possibly from a read error. The J gene is TRBJ2-1, the V gene TRBV27; D might be TRBD2 (6 bases). The CDR3 loop spans 14 amino acids. CDR1 is MNHEY and CDR2 is SMNVEV in the germline V gene (reference sequence). CDR3 DNA: TGTGCCAGTAGTTCCGGACTAATCGTCAATGAGCAGTTCTTC. Encoded protein: CASSSGLIVNEQFF.

In this sample, this clonotype turned up a few times. The rearrangement joins TRBV4-2 to TRBJ2-5; perhaps TRBD1 as D (5 bases). The V gene's germline CDR1 is LGHNA and CDR2 YNFKEQ. The CDR3 is 14 residues long. Between the trimmed V and J ends, which lost 0 bases and 5 bases, there was a span of 10 bases. The CDR3, as DNA: TGTGCCAGCAGCCAAGATTTAGGGGATGAGACCCAGTACTTC. This encodes CASSQDLGDETQYF.